The next 30 T cell receptor beta chains were all read from a single sample in a study of OX40 agonist ivuxolimab in advanced cancers. Assay: immunoSEQ multiplex PCR; the TCRdb copy retains only in-frame clones and omits some. The sample lists 75,000 to 100,000 clones; about 86% were seen once. Specimen: CD4+ or CD8+ T cells sorted from blood, collected in a trial of the OX40 agonist ivuxolimab. These receptors were obtained from an adult with an advanced solid tumor such as melanoma, head and neck, liver or kidney cancer.

J is TRBJ1-6 and V is TRBV11-3; 7 bases line up with TRBD1. The length of the CDR3 is 14 residues. Trimming removed 5 bases from V and 6 bases from J; junction bases left unmatched: 4. From germline, CDR1 is SGHNT and CDR2 YENEEA. This CDR3 is CASSPRDSNSPLHF. In DNA form, the CDR3 reads TGTGCCAGCAGCCCCCGGGACAGTAATTCACCCCTCCACTTT.

This chain links TRBV5-1 with TRBJ2-5, with 12 positions matching TRBD2. Germline lookup yields CDR1 SGHRS and CDR2 YFSETQ. This CDR3 comprises 15 residues. J lost 4 bases, V lost 1 base, and 2 bases had no gene match. This CDR3 is CASSLQLAGGETQYF. CDR3 DNA: TGCGCCAGCAGCTTGCAACTAGCGGGGGGAGAGACCCAGTACTTC.

The rearrangement uses TRBV9 and TRBJ2-3, with D tentatively TRBD1 (5 bases). CDR3 size: 15 residues. V lost 2 bases and J lost 0, with 10 bases in between. Germline V lookup: CDR1 SGDLS, CDR2 YYNGEE. The CDR3 region is CASSVRQTSTDTQYF. The CDR3 DNA follows: TGTGCCAGCAGCGTGAGACAGACTAGCACAGATACGCAGTATTTT.

The chain has TRBV19 and TRBJ2-1; 13 bases are shared with TRBD2. Germline V gives CDR1 LNHDA, CDR2 SQIVND (reference sequence). CDR3 size: 16 residues. The V and J ends lost 6 bases and 4 bases, in that order; junction bases with no gene match: 6. CDR3 nucleotide sequence: TGTGCCAGTAGACGACTAGCGGGAGGCAAATACAATGAGCAGTTCTTC. It yields the protein CASRRLAGGKYNEQFF.

This rearrangement joins TRBV19 to TRBJ2-7; 11 bases are a match to TRBD2. Unmatched junction bases numbered 4, after V lost 4 bases and J lost 2 bases. The CDR3 runs 15 residues. Per germline, CDR1 LNHDA and CDR2 SQIVND (reference sequence). The CDR3 protein is CASSRGTSGTYEQYF. CDR3 DNA: TGTGCCAGTAGTAGGGGGACTAGCGGAACCTACGAGCAGTACTTC.

V is TRBV18 and J is TRBJ2-7; TRBD1 matches 10 bases. V trimming: 5 bases; J trimming: 3 bases; junction bases outside the gene matches: 7. Per the germline V gene, CDR1 is KGHSH and CDR2 is LQKENI. This CDR3 comprises 15 residues. Here the CDR3 reads CASSSDRGHGYEQYF. CDR3 nucleotide sequence: TGTGCCAGCTCATCCGACAGGGGGCACGGCTACGAGCAGTACTTC.

This chain connects TRBV5-1 to TRBJ1-2, with 9 bases aligning to TRBD1. Germline V gene data show CDR1 as SGHRS and CDR2 as YFSETQ. J was trimmed by 4 bases and V by 4 bases; bases with no gene match: 8. The CDR3 contains 15 residues. This CDR3 is CASSLQTGGLYGYTF. The DNA for the CDR3 is TGCGCCAGCAGCCTCCAGACAGGGGGACTCTATGGCTACACCTTC.

This chain links TRBV7-2 with TRBJ2-5; 7 nucleotides line up with TRBD1. Trimming removed 3 bases from V and 10 bases from J; junction bases left unmatched: 8. CDR1 and CDR2 (germline): SGHTA, FQGNSA. CDR3 size: 13 residues. As DNA, the CDR3 is TGTGCCAGCAGCTTTACACAGACAGGGAACCAGTACTTC. Translating gives CASSFTQTGNQYF.

This chain joins TRBV7-9 and TRBJ1-5, with D maybe TRBD1 (5 bases). There are 15 residues in the CDR3. V lost 1 base, J lost 0 bases, and 7 bases lay in between. Germline V gives CDR1 SEHNR, CDR2 FQNEAQ (reference sequence). DNA for the CDR3: TGTGCCAGCAGCTTAGAGGGGCATAGCAATCAGCCCCAGCATTTT. Translated, it gives CASSLEGHSNQPQHF.

This clone was seen more than once but under ten times. The rearrangement links TRBV11-3 to TRBJ1-3; weak D call: TRBD1 (5 bases). Germline V CDR1 and CDR2: SGHNT, YENEEA. The CDR3 loop spans 16 amino acids. Between the trimmed V and J ends, which lost 2 bases and 0 bases, there was a span of 11 bases. The CDR3 DNA reads TGTGCCAGCAGCTTATCGGGACCGGGCTCTGGAAACACCATATATTTT. This codes for CASSLSGPGSGNTIYF. The whole variable domain, remainder taken from reference TRBV11-3 and TRBJ1-3, is EAGVVQSPRYKIIEKKQPVAFWCNPISGHNTLYWYLQNLGQGPELLIRYENEEAVDDSQLPKDRFSAERLKGVDSTLKIQPAELGDSAVYLCASSLSGPGSGNTIYFGEGSWLTVV.

Comment on this clone: An end of the junction differs from the germline gene, which may be a read error. J is TRBJ2-4 and V is TRBV12-5, with a possible D match to TRBD2 (5 bases). Germline CDR1 and CDR2: LGHNT and FRNRAP. CDR3 size: 13 residues. The CDR3 loop is CASGSDSGIRLLF. The DNA for the CDR3 is TGTGCTAGCGGATCAGATTCCGGGATAAGGCTCCTCTTC.

The V and J genes are TRBV19 and TRBJ2-4; D is ambiguous. Germline loops: CDR1 LNHDA, CDR2 SQIVND (reference sequence). CDR3 length: 13 amino acids. Trimming removed 5 bases at V and 0 bases at J, with 5 bases between. This chain's CDR3 is CASSYLAKNIQYF. The CDR3, as DNA: TGTGCCAGTAGTTACCTAGCCAAAAACATTCAGTACTTC.

In its sample, this clone was seen once. CDR3 bases: TGTGCCAGAAGCTCCGACTACGAGCAGTACTTC. Translated: CARSSDYEQYF. V and J are TRBV5-3 and TRBJ2-7; D is ambiguous. TRBV5-3 is classed as an ORF, of uncertain function. The CDR3 consists of 11 residues. Trimming removed 3 bases from V and 3 bases from J, with 4 bases in between.

The V gene is TRBV30, the J gene TRBJ2-5; 11 nucleotides line up with TRBD2. The J segment lost 3 bases and the V segment lost 4 bases, leaving 13 bases of the junction unmatched. The CDR3 covers 17 residues. The V gene's germline CDR1 is GTSNPN and CDR2 SVGIG (reference sequence). CDR3 nucleotide sequence: TGTGCCTGGAAACGGGGCCGTCTAGCGGGGGGTAAAGAGACCCAGTACTTC. This sequence encodes CAWKRGRLAGGKETQYF.

The chain couples TRBV19 to TRBJ2-3, with D unclear. V was trimmed by 6 bases and J by 0 bases, leaving 10 bases between them. Germline CDR1 LNHDA, CDR2 SQIVND (reference sequence). CDR3 size: 14 residues. In DNA, the CDR3 is TGTGCCAGTAGATCGGATCCTAGCACAGATACGCAGTATTTT. This encodes CASRSDPSTDTQYF.

Turning to this clone: The junction departs from the called germline gene at one end, perhaps through a read error. V gene TRBV7-7 combines with J gene TRBJ2-2, with D unresolved. The CDR3 is 13 residues long. Germline V gene data show CDR1 as SSHAT and CDR2 as FNYEAQ (reference sequence). This CDR3 is CASSSRPTGELFF. In DNA form, the CDR3 reads TGTGCTAGCAGCTCCCGTCCCACCGGGGAGCTGTTTTTT.

The CDR3 reads CSVVWQGRVTSGPFPYNEQFF. The CDR3 DNA is TGCAGCGTGGTTTGGCAGGGCCGGGTGACTAGCGGGCCCTTCCCCTACAATGAGCAGTTCTTC. The chain combines TRBV29-1 with TRBJ2-1; 10 nucleotides align to TRBD2. Germline V gene lookup returns CDR1 SQVTM and CDR2 ANQGSEA. J gave up 2 bases and V 6 bases, and 25 bases lay outside the gene matches. The CDR3 runs 21 residues.

The chain joins TRBV2 to TRBJ2-7, with TRBD1 matching over 7 bases. With 8 bases clipped from V and 2 bases from J, the junction kept 6 bases outside the gene matches. The germline gives CDR1 SNHLY, CDR2 FYNNEI. The CDR3 has 13 residues. CDR3 sequence: CASRPGQPYEQYF. CDR3 bases: TGTGCCAGCCGTCCGGGACAGCCCTACGAGCAGTACTTC.

V usage is TRBV7-3 and J usage is TRBJ2-5, with a possible D match to TRBD1 (6 bases). This CDR3 is 15 amino acids long. Trimming removed 1 base at V and 5 bases at J, with 14 bases between. The germline V gene has CDR1 SGHTA and CDR2 FQGTGA. Here the CDR3 reads CASSLRPGQGETQYF. DNA for the CDR3: TGTGCCAGCAGCTTAAGGCCTGGGCAGGGGGAGACCCAGTACTTC.

In DNA, the CDR3 is TGTGCCAGCAGAAACCCCCGTGACAGTAATTACGAGCAGTACTTC. Protein sequence: CASRNPRDSNYEQYF. The chain uses TRBV11-2 and TRBJ2-7; TRBD1 is a possible D gene (5 bases). The germline V and J ends were trimmed by 6 bases and 4 bases, with 19 bases remaining between them. CDR1 and CDR2 (germline): SGHAT, FQNNGV. CDR3 length: 15 amino acids. Full variable domain (outside the CDR3, taken from reference TRBV11-2 and TRBJ2-7): EAGVAQSPRYKIIEKRQSVAFWCNPISGHATLYWYQQILGQGPKLLIQFQNNGVVDDSQLPKDRFSAERLKGVDSTLKIQPAKLEDSAVYLCASRNPRDSNYEQYFGPGTRLTVT.

The chain joins TRBV4-3 to TRBJ1-1; D possibly corresponds to TRBD1 (5 bases). The CDR3 length is 16 residues. Trimming took off 4 bases at V and 2 bases at J, with 17 bases between the two ends. The V gene's germline CDR1 is LGHNA and CDR2 YSLEER. The CDR3 here is CASSRKVGGINTEAFF. In nucleotides, the CDR3 is TGCGCCAGCAGCCGGAAGGTGGGGGGAATTAACACTGAAGCTTTCTTT.

The rearrangement links TRBV5-1 to TRBJ1-1; 9 nucleotides match TRBD1. CDR1 is SGHRS and CDR2 is YFSETQ in the germline V gene. The V segment lost 9 bases and the J segment 0 bases; nucleotides outside the gene matches: 3. CDR3 length equals 13 residues. CDR3 in amino acids: CATGTGMNTEAFF. The DNA for the CDR3 is TGCGCCACGGGGACAGGGATGAACACTGAAGCTTTCTTT.

This chain uses TRBV5-1 with TRBJ2-7; the match to TRBD1 covers 9 bases. CDR3 size: 15 residues. CDR1 is SGHRS, CDR2 YFSETQ, per germline. Trimming cost V 1 base and J 5 bases; bases outside gene matches: 7. The chain's CDR3 is CASSLLGTGIHEQYF. DNA for the CDR3: TGCGCCAGCAGCTTGCTCGGGACAGGGATCCACGAGCAGTACTTC.

The V gene is TRBV29-1, the J gene TRBJ1-2; a weak D match, TRBD1 (5 bases). Germline lookup yields CDR1 SQVTM and CDR2 ANQGSEA. V lost 4 bases, J lost 8 bases, and 8 bases lay in between. The CDR3 covers 10 residues. CDR3 coding DNA: TGCAGCGTTGGGGACGAGGGCTACACCTTC. This codes for CSVGDEGYTF.

This chain links TRBV14 with TRBJ2-7; D unresolved. The V and J ends lost 2 bases and 3 bases respectively, with 5 bases between them. Germline V gene data show CDR1 as SGHDN and CDR2 as FVKESK. The CDR3 loop spans 12 amino acids. The CDR3, as DNA: TGTGCCAGCAGCCAACGACACTACGAGCAGTACTTC. Translating gives CASSQRHYEQYF.

The chain joins TRBV6-5 to TRBJ2-1; 7 positions match TRBD1. Germline V gives CDR1 MNHEY, CDR2 SVGAGI. V shed 4 bases, J shed 5 bases, and the junction held 2 bases outside the gene matches. CDR3 length: 13 amino acids. CDR3 sequence reads: CASSWDRDNEQFF. The DNA of the CDR3 is TGTGCCAGCAGTTGGGACAGAGACAATGAGCAGTTCTTC.

Comment on this clone: At one boundary the junction diverges from the germline segment, which might be a read error. Other DNA sequences in the sample encode the same CDR3. The gene calls are TRBV5-4 and TRBJ1-1; D is perhaps TRBD1 (6 bases). This CDR3 is built from 16 residues. Germline V CDR1 and CDR2: SGHNT, YYREEE (reference sequence). CDR3 amino acids: CASSLDPRGGGAEAFF. The CDR3 coding sequence is TGTGCCAGCAGCTTGGACCCTCGAGGGGGTGGCGCTGAAGCTTTTTTT.

This chain uses TRBV18 with TRBJ1-5, with 10 bases identical to TRBD1. The ends lost 0 bases at V and 6 bases at J; junction bases unmatched: 5. The CDR3 extends over 16 amino acids. Per the germline V gene, CDR1 is KGHSH and CDR2 is LQKENI. The CDR3 DNA reads TGTGCCAGCTCACCACCGGGGGACAGGGGTCGTCAGCCCCAGCATTTT. As protein: CASSPPGDRGRQPQHF.

The V and J genes are TRBV2 and TRBJ2-1, with 11 positions matching TRBD2. V lost 4 bases, J lost 7 bases, and 6 bases stayed unmatched. Germline V lookup: CDR1 SNHLY, CDR2 FYNNEI. This CDR3 spans 15 amino acids. In nucleotides, the CDR3 is TGTGCCAGCAGTGTAGAACTAGCGGGAGTTAATGAGCAGTTCTTC. Translation: CASSVELAGVNEQFF.

J is TRBJ2-5 and V is TRBV12-5; a weak D match, TRBD1 (5 bases). Per the germline V gene, CDR1 is LGHNT and CDR2 is FRNRAP. There are 13 residues in the CDR3. Trimming removed 1 base from V and 7 bases from J, with 10 bases in between. CDR3 sequence: CASGLGATGTQYF. CDR3 nucleotide sequence: TGTGCTAGTGGTTTGGGGGCCACAGGGACCCAGTACTTC.